This T cell receptor beta chain was sequenced during a study of T cell repertoires in cytomegalovirus infection. Study results and limitations: Dominating the ex vivo response were TCR beta clonotypes that were CMV-specific and HLA-C-restricted.

TCRdb re-called the reads with MiXCR, one entry per CDR3 protein. This repertoire shows 300,000 or so distinct CDR3 sequences, roughly 23% found once; its top ten account for around 14%. This clonotype showed up many times. The target antigen is unknown. Source material: PBMCs. This receptor was identified in a human donor in good health (CMV status not recorded). Some clones in this sample may be carry-over from other donors' samples.

The CDR3 reads CASILSGTDTQYF. CDR3 in DNA: TGTGCCAGCATCCTGTCGGGCACAGATACGCAGTATTTT. V and J are TRBV11-2 and TRBJ2-3; D unresolved. This CDR3 has 13 amino acids. The germline gives CDR1 SGHAT, CDR2 FQNNGV. With 7 bases removed from V and 1 base from J, the gap between germline ends came to 9 bases.